These 5 T cell receptor beta chains came from one sample sequenced in a study of blood T cell repertoires in COVID-19. Repertoires were generated with immunoSEQ multiplex PCR, while TCRdb's copy carries only in-frame clones and drops some. The repertoire consists of hundreds of thousands of clones, with about 88% occurring once and the leading ten covering just over 7%. The sequencing sample was made of peripheral blood. The receptors were gathered from an older woman with COVID-19, enrolled during active disease.

This rearrangement joins TRBV2 to TRBJ1-2; no clear D. This CDR3 region has 12 residues. Per germline, CDR1 SNHLY and CDR2 FYNNEI. V gave up 8 bases and J gave up 4 bases, with 11 bases separating them. The CDR3 DNA reads as TGTGCCAGCGGGAGCCGGGGCTATGGCTACACCTTC. Translation gives CASGSRGYGYTF.

This chain connects TRBV2 to TRBJ2-5; D is undetermined. This CDR3 spans 14 amino acids. With 4 bases removed from V and 7 bases from J, the gap between germline ends came to 16 bases. Germline V gene sequence: CDR1 SNHLY, CDR2 FYNNEI. The CDR3 DNA reads TGTGCCAGCAGTGTATCGGGTGTCGTCGGGACCCAGTACTTC. Amino acid sequence: CASSVSGVVGTQYF.

The chain joins TRBV5-1 to TRBJ2-1; 9 bases fit TRBD1. The J segment lost 0 bases and the V segment lost 3 bases, leaving 4 bases of the junction unmatched. This CDR3 has 16 residues. Germline V CDR1 and CDR2: SGHRS, YFSETQ. For the CDR3, the DNA is TGCGCCAGCAGCTGGGGACAGGGTGGCTCCTACAATGAGCAGTTCTTC. It is translated as CASSWGQGGSYNEQFF. Drawing the rest from reference TRBV5-1 and TRBJ2-1, the complete variable domain is KAGVTQTPRYLIKTRGQQVTLSCSPISGHRSVSWYQQTPGQGLQFLFEYFSETQRNKGNFPGRFSGRQFSNSRSEMNVSTLELGDSALYLCASSWGQGGSYNEQFFGPGTRLTVL.

This clone was found once. CDR3 region: CASSQLGLGVGTDDYGYTF. The CDR3 nucleotides read TGCGCCAGCAGCCAACTAGGTCTAGGAGTTGGGACAGACGACTATGGCTACACCTTC. This chain uses TRBV4-1 with TRBJ1-2; 7 bases line up with TRBD1. Trimming at V came to 2 bases and at J to 3 bases, leaving 18 bases not matched to a gene. CDR3 length: 19 amino acids. Looked up from germline, CDR1 is MGHRA and CDR2 is YSYEKL.

This chain joins TRBV4-3 and TRBJ2-3; TRBD2 matches 7 bases. The junction had 14 bases not matched to a gene; V was cut back by 0 bases and J by 8 bases. Germline V gives CDR1 LGHNA, CDR2 YSLEER. This CDR3 has 17 residues. The DNA of the CDR3 is TGCGCCAGCAGCCAAGACATAGTTGGGGGGGGTGCCGGTACGCAGTATTTT. Its translation is CASSQDIVGGGAGTQYF.